This T cell receptor beta chain was sequenced in a study of blood T cell repertoires in COVID-19. As for the study in general: Sample material is recorded as cDNA or gDNA derived from T cells, B-cell-depleted T cells, or PBMCs.

Participant ages covered about 18 to 89 years across 24 US areas. This clone was observed a handful of times. The CDR3 covers 16 residues. Germline V gene data show CDR1 as LGHNT and CDR2 as FRNRAP. V was clipped by 6 bases and J by 7 bases; unmatched bases: 15. Assay: immunoSEQ multiplex PCR; the TCRdb copy retains only in-frame clones and omits some. Of 150,000 to 200,000 clones listed, around 80% are singletons. The clonotype originates from a man between 35 and 55 years old who had recovered from COVID-19. The chain links TRBV12-5 to TRBJ2-1, with TRBD2 identical over 7 bases. The sample consisted of PBMCs or T cells enriched from blood (not recorded which). The CDR3 DNA reads TGTGCTAGTGGCGCCCTCTACAGCGGGACCAAAAATGAGCAGTTCTTC. It is translated as CASGALYSGTKNEQFF.